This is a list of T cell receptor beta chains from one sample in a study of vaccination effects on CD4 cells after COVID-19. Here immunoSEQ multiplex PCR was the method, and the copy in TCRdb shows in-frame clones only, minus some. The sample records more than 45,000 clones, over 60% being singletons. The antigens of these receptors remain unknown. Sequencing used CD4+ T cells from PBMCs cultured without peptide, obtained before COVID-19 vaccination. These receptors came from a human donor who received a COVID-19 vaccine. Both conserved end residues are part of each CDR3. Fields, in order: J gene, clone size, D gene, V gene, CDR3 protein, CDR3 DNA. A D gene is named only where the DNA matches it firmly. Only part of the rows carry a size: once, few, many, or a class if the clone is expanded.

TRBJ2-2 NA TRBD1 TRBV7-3 CASSMGQANTGELFF TGTGCCAGCAGCATGGGACAGGCGAACACCGGGGAGCTGTTTTTT
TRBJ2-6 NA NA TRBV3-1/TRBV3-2 CASSQAFKGGTSGANVLTF TGTGCCAGCAGCCAAGCATTTAAGGGCGGGACGTCCGGGGCCAACGTCCTGACTTTC
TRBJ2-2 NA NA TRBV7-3 CASSGGTATGELFF TGTGCCAGCAGCGGGGGGACAGCCACCGGGGAGCTGTTTTTT
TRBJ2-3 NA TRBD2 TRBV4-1 CASRRAGGRDTQYF TGCGCCAGCAGAAGGGCGGGGGGTAGAGATACGCAGTATTTT
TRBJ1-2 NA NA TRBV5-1 CASSQGRGSFNYGYTF TGCGCCAGCAGCCAGGGTAGGGGGTCCTTTAACTATGGCTACACCTTC
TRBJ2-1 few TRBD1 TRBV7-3 CASSPGTGKDGEQFF TGTGCCAGCAGTCCCGGGACAGGGAAAGACGGTGAGCAGTTCTTC
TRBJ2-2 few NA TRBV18 CASSPPSVGVGELFF TGTGCCAGCTCACCACCATCCGTAGGGGTCGGGGAGCTGTTTTTT
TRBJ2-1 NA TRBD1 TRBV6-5 CASSLRDIRGNEQFF TGTGCCAGCAGTTTACGGGACATCAGGGGGAATGAGCAGTTCTTC
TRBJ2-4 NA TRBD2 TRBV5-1 CASSLDGTSGDIQYF TGCGCCAGCAGCTTGGATGGGACTAGCGGCGACATTCAGTACTTC
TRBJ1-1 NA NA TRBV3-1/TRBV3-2 CASSQDLVNTEAFF TGTGCCAGCAGCCAAGATTTGGTGAACACTGAAGCTTTCTTT
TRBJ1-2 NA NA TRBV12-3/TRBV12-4 CASRQTGFGYTF TGTGCCAGCAGACAAACAGGGTTTGGCTACACCTTC
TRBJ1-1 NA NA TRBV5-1 CASSFLQGNTEAFF TGCGCCAGCAGCTTCTTACAGGGGAACACTGAAGCTTTCTTT
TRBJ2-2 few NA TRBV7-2 CASSLATTNTGELFF TGTGCCAGCAGCTTAGCGACAACGAACACCGGGGAGCTGTTTTTT
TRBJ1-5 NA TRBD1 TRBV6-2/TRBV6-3 CASSYYLTGNIGNQPQHF TGTGCCAGCAGTTACTATCTGACAGGGAATATTGGCAATCAGCCCCAGCATTTT
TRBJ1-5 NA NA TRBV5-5 CASSLAGPGQPQHF TGTGCCAGCAGCTTGGCAGGGCCCGGTCAGCCCCAGCATTTT
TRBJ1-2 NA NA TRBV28 CASSFELAGNGGYGYTF TGTGCCAGCAGTTTCGAACTGGCAGGGAATGGAGGCTATGGCTACACCTTC
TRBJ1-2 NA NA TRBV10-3 CAIKGTGNPLLGGYTF TGTGCCATCAAGGGCACAGGGAATCCTCTCTTGGGAGGCTACACCTTC
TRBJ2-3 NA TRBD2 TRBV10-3 CAIRGTSGNTDTQYF TGTGCCATCAGAGGGACTAGCGGAAACACAGATACGCAGTATTTT
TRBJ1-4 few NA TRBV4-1 CASSAGARGEKLFF TGCGCCAGCAGCGCCGGGGCAAGGGGGGAAAAACTGTTTTTT
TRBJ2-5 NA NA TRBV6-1 CASSESRETQYF TGTGCCAGCAGTGAGAGCCGGGAGACCCAGTACTTC
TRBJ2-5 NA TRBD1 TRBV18 CASSPPTGGFTETQYF TGTGCCAGCTCACCACCGACAGGGGGCTTTACAGAGACCCAGTACTTC
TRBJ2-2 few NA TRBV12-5 CASGLVPSTGELFF TGTGCTAGTGGTTTGGTACCCAGCACCGGGGAGCTGTTTTTT
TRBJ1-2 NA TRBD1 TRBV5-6 CASSSGQGELFGGYTF TGTGCCAGCAGCTCGGGACAGGGGGAGCTCTTCGGCGGCTACACCTTC
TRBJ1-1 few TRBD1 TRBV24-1 CATSDRTGTSEAFF TGTGCCACCAGTGATCGGACAGGGACTTCTGAAGCTTTCTTT